This T cell receptor beta chain was identified during a study of OX40 agonist ivuxolimab in advanced cancers. The overall study: The study treated patients with ivuxolimab, an agonistic anti-OX40 (CD134) antibody. It was permissible to have had prior anti-PD-1, anti-PD-L1 or anti-CTLA-4 therapy, and about 40% had some. Partial response was recorded in three patients: one hepatocellular carcinoma and two cutaneous melanoma cases.

Profiled with immunoSEQ multiplex PCR; TCRdb holds only in-frame clones, not every one. The sample consists of more than 50,000 clones, 89% of them appearing once. V lost 9 bases, J lost 2 bases, and 5 bases stayed unmatched. Looked up from germline, CDR1 is LNHDA and CDR2 is SQIVND (reference sequence). This CDR3 is built from 15 residues. Sequences were derived from CD4+ or CD8+ T cells sorted from blood, sampled in a trial of the OX40 agonist ivuxolimab. The chain links TRBV19 to TRBJ2-1; 12 bases line up with TRBD2. The TCR originated in an adult with an advanced solid tumor such as melanoma, head and neck, liver or kidney cancer. The CDR3 protein is CASETSGSPYNEQFF. CDR3 DNA sequence: TGTGCCAGCGAGACTAGCGGGAGCCCCTACAATGAGCAGTTCTTC.